This is a list of T cell receptor beta chains from one sample in a study of T cell responses to AZD1222 COVID-19 vaccine. Assay used: immunoSEQ multiplex PCR; TCRdb lists only in-frame clones, some missing. Among about 130,000 clones, over 75% were seen once, and the ten largest hold around 20%. The sequenced sample was peripheral blood, obtained on day 0 of AZD1222 vaccination. The receptors derive from an adult in good health. The CDR3 runs from the conserved cysteine through the conserved F or W. A D gene is named only where the DNA matches it firmly. Clone size is stated in some rows and not others, as once, few, many or a class when expanded.

DNA: TGTGCCAGCAGCCGGGGGGTGGCCGGGGAGCTGTTTTTT; CDR3: CASSRGVAGELFF; J: TRBJ2-2; D: TRBD2; size: -; V: TRBV11-3
DNA: TGTGCCAGCAGCCTGACTAGCGGGGGGTACCAAGAGACCCAGTACTTC; CDR3: CASSLTSGGYQETQYF; J: TRBJ2-5; D: TRBD2; size: once; V: TRBV11-2
DNA: TGTGCCAGCAGTCTGAGGCCACATGCAACTAATGAAAAACTGTTTTTT; CDR3: CASSLRPHATNEKLFF; J: TRBJ1-4; D: -; size: once; V: TRBV2
DNA: TGCGCCAGCAGTGATGGCTGGGAGACCCAGTACTTC; CDR3: CASSDGWETQYF; J: TRBJ2-5; D: -; size: -; V: TRBV10-2
DNA: TGTGCCACCAGCACCCGACTGAACACCGGGGAGCTGTTTTTT; CDR3: CATSTRLNTGELFF; J: TRBJ2-2; D: -; size: once; V: TRBV15
DNA: TGCGCCAGCAGCCAAGGACCGTTCCGGGGGAACACTGAAGCTTTCTTT; CDR3: CASSQGPFRGNTEAFF; J: TRBJ1-1; D: -; size: -; V: TRBV4-1
DNA: TGTGCCAGCAGCCGGACTAGCGGGGGGACCGGGGAGCTGTTTTTT; CDR3: CASSRTSGGTGELFF; J: TRBJ2-2; D: TRBD2; size: -; V: TRBV7-2
DNA: TGTGCCAGCAGCTTATCCGGCCTAACTCAGGGCAAGGGCACTGAAGCTTTCTTT; CDR3: CASSLSGLTQGKGTEAFF; J: TRBJ1-1; D: -; size: -; V: TRBV7-3
DNA: TGCGCCAGCAGTGAGACAGGGCTAAATCAGCCCCAGCATTTT; CDR3: CASSETGLNQPQHF; J: TRBJ1-5; D: TRBD1; size: few; V: TRBV4-1
DNA: TGCGCCAGCAGCCCCCCCCTCCCAGCGGGGGTCCAAGAGACCCAGTACTTC; CDR3: CASSPPLPAGVQETQYF; J: TRBJ2-5; D: TRBD2; size: -; V: TRBV5-1
DNA: TGTGCCAGCAGCTTTTCCAGCTATGGCTACACCTTC; CDR3: CASSFSSYGYTF; J: TRBJ1-2; D: -; size: -; V: TRBV7-2
DNA: TGTGCCAGCAGCCGTAGCGGGGAGAGCGTGGATACGCAGTATTTT; CDR3: CASSRSGESVDTQYF; J: TRBJ2-3; D: TRBD2; size: -; V: TRBV7-6
DNA: TGTGCCAGCAGCTTGGACGGGGTCTATGGCTACACCTTC; CDR3: CASSLDGVYGYTF; J: TRBJ1-2; D: -; size: -; V: TRBV5-5
DNA: TGCGCCAGCAGTGGAGGGGTGGGAGATACGCAGTATTTT; CDR3: CASSGGVGDTQYF; J: TRBJ2-3; D: -; size: -; V: TRBV10-1
DNA: TGTGCCAGCTCACCGGGGGGGCACGAGCAGTACTTC; CDR3: CASSPGGHEQYF; J: TRBJ2-7; D: -; size: -; V: TRBV18
DNA: TGTGCCAGCAGCCCCGGGACAGGGAAGGGTGGCTACACCTTC; CDR3: CASSPGTGKGGYTF; J: TRBJ1-2; D: TRBD1; size: -; V: TRBV7-2
DNA: TGTGCCAGCAAGGGGGGACCTCCAACCCCCGAGCAGTACTTC; CDR3: CASKGGPPTPEQYF; J: TRBJ2-7; D: -; size: -; V: TRBV2
DNA: TGTGCCAGCAGCCCGTGGACAGCTACCTACGAGCAGTACTTC; CDR3: CASSPWTATYEQYF; J: TRBJ2-7; D: -; size: -; V: TRBV7-9
DNA: TGTGCCAGCAGTTCCACAGGTTCCTACGAGCAGTACTTC; CDR3: CASSSTGSYEQYF; J: TRBJ2-7; D: -; size: -; V: TRBV28
DNA: TGTGCCAGCTCACCACGGGCGGGGGCTGATACTGAAGCTTTCTTT; CDR3: CASSPRAGADTEAFF; J: TRBJ1-1; D: -; size: -; V: TRBV18
DNA: TGCGCCAGCAGGACTAGCGGGGGGGCGGGAGATACGCAGTATTTT; CDR3: CASRTSGGAGDTQYF; J: TRBJ2-3; D: TRBD2; size: -; V: TRBV4-3
DNA: TGTGCCAGCAGCTCCTTCCAAGAGACCCAGTACTTC; CDR3: CASSSFQETQYF; J: TRBJ2-5; D: -; size: -; V: TRBV7-6
DNA: TGTGCCAGCAGCTTATGGACAGGGGACTATGGCTACACCTTC; CDR3: CASSLWTGDYGYTF; J: TRBJ1-2; D: TRBD1; size: -; V: TRBV5-4
DNA: TGTGCCAGCACCTCGAGGAGGGGAAACTATGGCTACACCTTC; CDR3: CASTSRRGNYGYTF; J: TRBJ1-2; D: -; size: -; V: TRBV27
DNA: TGTGCAAGTCGCTTAGTGTTAGATGTCAGGGACACTGAAGCTTTCTTT; CDR3: CASRLVLDVRDTEAFF; J: TRBJ1-1; D: -; size: -; V: TRBV12-2
DNA: TGCGCCAGCAGCCCCGAACCCACCGGGGAGCTGTTTTTT; CDR3: CASSPEPTGELFF; J: TRBJ2-2; D: -; size: -; V: TRBV4-3
DNA: TGTGCCGCCGAGGGGGCAGGGGAGCAGTACTTC; CDR3: CAAEGAGEQYF; J: TRBJ2-7; D: TRBD1; size: -; V: TRBV6-5
DNA: TGTGCCAGCAGTTACGCCCTCGACTACAATGAGCAGTTCTTC; CDR3: CASSYALDYNEQFF; J: TRBJ2-1; D: -; size: -; V: TRBV6-2/TRBV6-3
DNA: TGCGCCAGCAATAGCGGGGACAGACCGTCGACGACTTTCTTT; CDR3: CASNSGDRPSTTFF; J: TRBJ1-1; D: TRBD1; size: -; V: TRBV10-1
DNA: TGTGCCAGCAGAAATAGGCTAGCGGGACCAACTAGCACAGATACGCAGTATTTT; CDR3: CASRNRLAGPTSTDTQYF; J: TRBJ2-3; D: TRBD2; size: -; V: TRBV28
DNA: TGTGCCAGCAGGACCGGGGCCTTTAGTGGGAACACTGAAGCTTTCTTT; CDR3: CASRTGAFSGNTEAFF; J: TRBJ1-1; D: -; size: -; V: TRBV2
DNA: TGTGCCAGCAGCCGGAGTAGCAATCAGCCCCAGCATTTT; CDR3: CASSRSSNQPQHF; J: TRBJ1-5; D: -; size: -; V: TRBV6-5
DNA: TGTGCCAGCAGCCCCCTGCTGAGCGGGGGCCGCAATGAGCAGTTCTTC; CDR3: CASSPLLSGGRNEQFF; J: TRBJ2-1; D: TRBD2; size: -; V: TRBV14
DNA: TGTGCCAGCAGTCCGCAAGGGGTTGAGCCCCAGCATTTT; CDR3: CASSPQGVEPQHF; J: TRBJ1-5; D: -; size: -; V: TRBV27